This T cell receptor (beta chain) was identified in a study of T cell responses to AZD1222 COVID-19 vaccine. Overall study context: Timing groups of about 4 and about 12 weeks for second doses were pooled.

The CDR3 length is 15 residues. Germline V gives CDR1 SGHRS, CDR2 YFSETQ. With V trimmed by 1 base and J by 7 bases, 8 bases remained unmatched. Whole-study results and caveats: Just a handful of AZD1222 recipients were seropositive at baseline. Regions left unmutated in variants are reportedly the target of nearly half of spike-specific TCRs.

In the case of this clone: Antigen: not known.

Sequencing used immunoSEQ multiplex PCR; TCRdb keeps in-frame clones, though not all of them. The repertoire holds tens of thousands of clones, with roughly 84% as singletons. The input for sequencing was peripheral blood, taken on day 0 of AZD1222 vaccination. V and J are TRBV5-1 and TRBJ1-1; 9 nucleotides agree with TRBD1. The receptor was derived from an adult in good health. The CDR3 here is CASSLSNRGRGEAFF. The CDR3 DNA reads TGCGCCAGCAGCTTGTCTAACAGGGGGCGAGGTGAAGCTTTCTTT.